Described below is a single T cell receptor beta chain sequence and its context. What it recognizes is unknown. Mismatch with germline at one junction end may stem from a read error. The CDR3 loop spans 16 amino acids. Germline CDR1 is MNHNS and CDR2 is SASEGT. Arm-PCR of CDR3 regions and iRepertoire HTBI primers were the basis on which TCR beta libraries were built. In TCRdb, the multiplex PCR reads were re-called with MiXCR into one record per CDR3 protein. This sample has 550,000 to 600,000 distinct CDR3 sequences, with approximately 16% found just once. The data originate from a study of regulatory T cells in long-lasting Graves disease. Findings and limits, study-wide: Newly diagnosed patients shared about a thousand public clonotypes; persistent patients shared a few thousand. With persistent disease, TRBV28, TRBJ1-2 and TRBJ2-5 were the favored segments.

Time point denoted: newly diagnosed GD, antithyroid drugs for less than 3 months. PBMC RNA was the source of the TCR library. These data also formed part of another study, on T cells in Graves' hyperthyroidism and ophthalmopathy. That work adds: Newly diagnosed hyperthyroidism patients aged 18 to 65 years had disease lasting under 2 months.

The rearrangement uses TRBV6-1 and TRBJ2-7; 9 nucleotides match TRBD2. The sequencing used peripheral blood mononuclear cells (PBMCs), collected at new diagnosis, from a patient treated with antithyroid drugs. The source is a man aged 18 to 30 with Graves disease. CDR3 residues: CASRVLAGTYSYGQYF. CDR3 nucleotides: TGTGCCAGCAGGGTCCTAGCGGGGACGTACTCCTACGGGCAGTACTTC.